A single sample gave rise to the 22 T cell receptor beta chains below, sequenced in a study of cytomegalovirus exposure and HLA in healthy donors (dated 2017 in TCRdb). The protocol used for the library was the immunoSEQ multiplex PCR assay. A mixture of 60 forward primers for TCR Vbeta segments and 13 reverse primers for TCR Jbeta segments was used in the multiplex PCR. Held by TCRdb, this immuneACCESS table contains in-frame sequences only and omits some clones. Under half of the omission traces to an unresolved V gene where checked; the cause of the rest is unknown. For this sample the table gives 200,000 to 250,000 clones, of which about 74% were detected only once. The ten largest clones represent 15% to 18% of the sample. Sequencing was done on a sample of PBMCs. The receptors shown here come from a man aged 40-49 years in good health and CMV-seronegative.

J is TRBJ2-7 and V is TRBV5-1, with TRBD2 matching 8 bases. This CDR3 has 16 residues. Per germline, CDR1 SGHRS and CDR2 YFSETQ. Unmatched junction bases numbered 11, after V lost 4 bases and J lost 2 bases. Here the CDR3 reads CASSRNSAGVPYEQYF. The CDR3 region has the DNA TGCGCCAGCAGCCGGAACTCAGCGGGAGTCCCCTACGAGCAGTACTTC.

CDR3 DNA: TGTGCCAGCGAGGAACTAGCGGGAGGACGGAATGAGCAGTTCTTC. This sequence encodes CASEELAGGRNEQFF. The chain links TRBV27 to TRBJ2-1, with 12 bases aligning to TRBD2. Germline CDR1 and CDR2: MNHEY and SMNVEV (reference sequence). The CDR3 has 15 amino acids. V dropped 8 bases and J dropped 7; count of bases not matched to a gene: 9.

The chain uses TRBV18 and TRBJ1-3; TRBD1 matches 10 bases. The V gene end was trimmed by 4 bases and the J gene end by 0 bases; junction bases not matched to a gene: 3. Germline CDR1 KGHSH, CDR2 LQKENI. The CDR3 totals 16 residues. In nucleotides, the CDR3 is TGTGCCAGCTCACAGGGACAGGGGATCTCTGGAAACACCATATATTTT. It is translated as CASSQGQGISGNTIYF.

This clone showed up just once. DNA of the CDR3: TGTGCCAGCAGGACTAGCGGGGCGGCGGGTAATGAGCAGTTCTTC. This sequence encodes CASRTSGAAGNEQFF. V usage is TRBV6-6 and J usage is TRBJ2-1; 11 nucleotides line up with TRBD2. With V trimmed by 6 bases and J by 7 bases, 8 bases remained unmatched. CDR3 length: 15 residues. The germline V gene encodes CDR1 MNHNY and CDR2 SVGAGI (reference sequence).

The V call is TRBV5-5, the J call TRBJ2-7, with a tentative D call TRBD2 (5 bases). V was cut by 4 bases and J by 2 bases, with 13 bases left in between. This CDR3 region has 14 residues. Germline CDR1 is SGHKS and CDR2 is YYEKEE (reference sequence). CDR3 region: CASSRRGLAYEQYF. The CDR3, as DNA: TGTGCCAGCAGCCGCAGAGGGCTTGCCTACGAGCAGTACTTC.

This clone was found a few times. The gene calls are TRBV7-9 and TRBJ2-1, with TRBD1 matching 8 bases. J lost 3 bases, V lost 6 bases, and 7 bases had no gene match. CDR1 SEHNR and CDR2 FQNEAQ come from the germline V gene (reference sequence). The CDR3 spans 15 residues. The CDR3 loop is CASRRDRGNYNEQFF. The CDR3, as DNA: TGTGCCAGCAGGCGAGACAGGGGTAACTACAATGAGCAGTTCTTC.

The chain recombines TRBV9 with TRBJ2-7, with 10 bases fitting TRBD2. This CDR3 comprises 16 residues. Trimming cost V 4 bases and J 6 bases; bases outside gene matches: 13. Germline CDR1 is SGDLS and CDR2 is YYNGEE. This chain's CDR3 is CASSSKTSGRFSEQYF. The CDR3, as DNA: TGTGCCAGCAGCTCGAAGACTAGCGGGCGTTTCAGCGAGCAGTACTTC. The variable domain in full, with the rest retrieved from reference TRBV9 and TRBJ2-7, is DSGVTQTPKHLITATGQRVTLRCSPRSGDLSVYWYQQSLDQGLQFLIQYYNGEERAKGNILERFSAQQFPDLHSELNLSSLELGDSALYFCASSSKTSGRFSEQYFGPGTRLTVT.

This clone has more than one count but fewer than ten. V is TRBV6-5 and J is TRBJ2-1; TRBD2 matches 8 bases. CDR1 and CDR2 (germline): MNHEY, SVGAGI. The CDR3 covers 13 residues. The V segment lost 5 bases and the J segment 6 bases; nucleotides outside the gene matches: 3. The CDR3 here is CASSAGTSNEQFF. Written as DNA, the CDR3 is TGTGCCAGCAGTGCCGGGACTAGCAATGAGCAGTTCTTC.

The chain has TRBV7-8 and TRBJ1-2, with 9 positions matching TRBD1. With 0 bases clipped from V and 4 bases from J, the junction kept 6 bases outside the gene matches. The germline CDR1 and CDR2 sequences are SGHVS and FQNEAQ. This CDR3 has 16 residues. The CDR3 loop reads CASSLAGTGGPYGYTF. CDR3 nucleotides: TGTGCCAGCAGCTTAGCGGGCACAGGGGGCCCCTATGGCTACACCTTC.

The chain joins TRBV27 to TRBJ1-2, with D possibly being TRBD1 (5 bases). The CDR3 runs to 15 residues. The germline V gene encodes CDR1 MNHEY and CDR2 SMNVEV (reference sequence). V gave up 6 bases and J gave up 6 bases, with 20 bases separating them. CDR3 region: CASSLGFGTGDGYTF. The DNA for the CDR3 is TGTGCCAGCAGCTTAGGGTTCGGCACAGGCGATGGCTACACCTTC.

V and J are TRBV5-1 and TRBJ2-2, with D unresolved. Germline CDR1 reads SGHRS; CDR2 reads YFSETQ. This CDR3 comprises 14 residues. Between the trimmed V and J ends, which lost 0 bases and 5 bases, there was a span of 8 bases. Written as DNA, the CDR3 is TGCGCCAGCAGCTTGGAGTCCGGGACCGGGGAGCTGTTTTTT. It encodes CASSLESGTGELFF. The full variable domain, rest sourced from reference TRBV5-1 and TRBJ2-2, is KAGVTQTPRYLIKTRGQQVTLSCSPISGHRSVSWYQQTPGQGLQFLFEYFSETQRNKGNFPGRFSGRQFSNSRSEMNVSTLELGDSALYLCASSLESGTGELFFGEGSRLTVL.

The chain recombines TRBV29-1 with TRBJ1-2; possible D gene TRBD1, 5 bases. The CDR3 sequence is 13 residues long. Germline lookup yields CDR1 SQVTM and CDR2 ANQGSEA. V lost 6 bases to trimming and J lost 2 bases, with 13 bases between them. This chain's CDR3 is CSVPPGQNYGYTF. CDR3 sequence (DNA): TGCAGCGTGCCCCCAGGACAAAACTATGGCTACACCTTC.

The gene calls are TRBV27 and TRBJ1-2, with TRBD1 identical over 9 bases. Germline CDR1 MNHEY, CDR2 SMNVEV (reference sequence). The CDR3 has 13 residues. The V gene end was trimmed by 5 bases and the J gene end by 6 bases; junction bases not matched to a gene: 4. DNA of the CDR3: TGTGCCAGCAGTGCCACAGGGGGCAATGGCTACACCTTC. The encoded protein is CASSATGGNGYTF.

This clone was observed a handful of times. The V call is TRBV19, the J call TRBJ1-1, with D maybe TRBD1 (6 bases). V was trimmed by 11 bases and J by 1 base, leaving 17 bases between them. This CDR3 contains 14 residues. The germline CDR1 and CDR2 sequences are LNHDA and SQIVND (reference sequence). This CDR3 reads CASKRGQTNTEAFF. CDR3 nucleotide sequence: TGTGCCTCAAAACGAGGACAGACGAACACTGAAGCTTTCTTT. The entire variable domain, with the rest obtained from reference TRBV19 and TRBJ1-1, is as follows: DGGITQSPKYLFRKEGQNVTLSCEQNLNHDAMYWYRQDPGQGLRLIYYSQIVNDFQKGDIAEGYSVSREKKESFPLTVTSAQKNPTAFYLCASKRGQTNTEAFFGQGTRLTVV.

In its sample, this clone was seen a few times. The chain links TRBV7-9 to TRBJ2-6, with 8 bases aligning to TRBD1. V was pared by 5 bases and J by 1 base, with 1 base of the junction left unmatched. The germline V gene encodes CDR1 SEHNR and CDR2 FQNEAQ (reference sequence). There are 15 residues in the CDR3. The DNA of the CDR3 is TGTGCCAGCAGCCGGGACAGGTCTGGGGCCAACGTCCTGACTTTC. Protein product: CASSRDRSGANVLTF.

V and J are TRBV29-1 and TRBJ2-7; D gene ambiguous. This CDR3 spans 10 amino acids. V shed 6 bases and J shed 7 bases, with 10 bases lying between them. The V gene's germline CDR1 is SQVTM and CDR2 ANQGSEA. The CDR3 DNA follows: TGCAGCGTCCAGCACGGGGAGCAGTACTTC. It encodes CSVQHGEQYF.

V and J are TRBV9 and TRBJ2-1, with a tentative D call TRBD2 (7 bases). The CDR3 totals 15 residues. V dropped 2 bases and J dropped 2 bases, with 11 bases sitting between them. In germline, CDR1 is SGDLS, CDR2 YYNGEE. In nucleotides, the CDR3 is TGTGCCAGCAGCGTGGGAGGGGGGCCCTACAATGAGCAGTTCTTC. Protein: CASSVGGGPYNEQFF.

The chain joins TRBV4-1 to TRBJ2-4; TRBD1 is a possible D gene (6 bases). Trimming removed 0 bases from V and 0 bases from J, with 12 bases in between. From germline, CDR1 is MGHRA and CDR2 YSYEKL. The CDR3 has 17 residues. The CDR3 protein is CASSQDPQGIAKNIQYF. The CDR3 DNA reads as TGCGCCAGCAGCCAAGACCCACAGGGCATAGCCAAAAACATTCAGTACTTC.

The chain joins TRBV2 to TRBJ2-7; TRBD2 aligns across 10 bases. Germline V gene data show CDR1 as SNHLY and CDR2 as FYNNEI. Trimming removed 6 bases from V and 1 base from J; junction bases left unmatched: 9. There are 16 residues in the CDR3. CDR3 nucleotide sequence: TGTGCCAGCAGCTTAGAGACTAGCGGGTCTTCCTACGAGCAGTACTTC. Translation gives CASSLETSGSSYEQYF.

J is TRBJ2-7 and V is TRBV7-2; perhaps TRBD2 as D (7 bases). Between the trimmed V and J ends, which lost 4 bases and 3 bases, there was a span of 10 bases. Germline-derived CDR1 and CDR2 are SGHTA and FQGNSA. This CDR3 region has 13 residues. The CDR3 here is CASSSGGLYEQYF. CDR3 in DNA: TGTGCCAGCAGCTCCGGGGGGCTCTACGAGCAGTACTTC.

V is TRBV7-4 and J is TRBJ1-6; a possible D gene is TRBD1 (6 bases). Germline assignment: CDR1 SGHVT and CDR2 SQSDAQ. V was pared by 5 bases and J by 4 bases, with 21 bases between. The CDR3 consists of 18 residues. CDR3 amino acids: CASSRARWLDSYNSPLHF. In nucleotides, the CDR3 is TGTGCCAGCAGCCGAGCACGCTGGTTGGACAGTTATAATTCACCCCTCCACTTT.

The table lists this clone with many counts. V is TRBV7-9 and J is TRBJ2-7; D is uncertain. CDR3 length equals 12 residues. Germline CDR1 SEHNR, CDR2 FQNEAQ (reference sequence). Trimming removed 1 base at V and 7 bases at J, with 8 bases between. The CDR3 protein is CASSLESREQYF. The CDR3 DNA reads as TGTGCCAGCAGCTTAGAATCCCGGGAGCAGTACTTC.